This T cell receptor beta chain was identified during a study of early T cells in non-severe SARS-CoV-2 infection (dated by TCRdb to the early 2020s). Describing the broader study: Because TCR sequencing was done on bulk RNA from unsorted whole blood, the alpha and beta chains could not be paired.

A note on this clonotype: No cognate antigen has been identified for it. The input lacks base qualities; no much larger clone sits a single base away.

What the study reported, not specific to this receptor: VDJdb matching was skewed toward anti-spike CD8 responses and likely underestimated virus-specific expansions, missing private and CD4 specificities.

Preparation of the library involved 5' RACE. TCRdb names NextSeq 500 as the instrument used. To correct for sequencing error and PCR bias, the TCR library protocol tagged individual cDNA molecules with unique molecular identifiers. Both TCR alpha and beta chains were sequenced, and tight co-correlation was observed between alpha and beta sequence abundances in each sample. In the paper's pipeline: Decombinator V4 was used to annotate the V gene, J gene and CDR3 of the TCR sequences. TCRs were defined as expanded if a significant change between any two time points was detected under a Poisson model with p below 0.0001. Abundances of TCRs were expressed as counts per million after normalisation to the total number of TCRs sequenced in each sample. TRAV1-2 paired with TRAJ12, TRAJ20 or TRAJ33 defined MAIT TCRs, while TRAV10 paired with TRAJ18 defined iNKT TCRs. VDJdb, accessed 1 November 2021, was searched for CMV, EBV and SARS-CoV-2 annotated TCRs, with TCRs annotated for multiple antigens excluded. TCRdb reran the public reads through fastp at Q25 and MiXCR, keeping productive beta chains. Identical CDR3 proteins give one entry, which carries the most common genes and DNA. The V and J calls come from TCRdb's annotation, not from the publication. For this sample the table gives 70,000 or so distinct CDR3 sequences, of which roughly 15% were detected only once. Over 13% of the sample is taken by the ten largest.

V was cut back by 5 bases and J by 5 bases, leaving a gap of 9 bases between them. The CDR3 spans 11 residues, from the cysteine through the phenylalanine. CDR3 DNA only is kept here, 33 bases in frame from base 1. The germline V gene (reference sequence) gives CDR1 as GTSNPN and CDR2 as SVGIG. The study was a case-control design nested within a healthcare worker cohort in London, UK, with weekly nasopharyngeal swab PCR tests and blood sampling. Healthcare workers were enrolled in the week of the UK lockdown, from 23 to 31 March 2020, and were followed every week for up to roughly 15 weeks. The material sequenced was whole blood. The V and J segments used are TRBV30 and TRBJ1-2, and possibly TRBD1, on 6 matching bases. This receptor was obtained from an adult who was a healthcare worker with PCR-confirmed SARS-CoV-2 infection or an uninfected control (not recorded which). The DNA reads as follows: TGTGCCTGGGTGACAGGTTATGGCTACACCTTC. This encodes CAWVTGYGYTF.